Listed below are T cell receptor beta chains from one sample, sequenced in a study of blood T cells in healthy people across ages. A single record per CDR3 protein comes from TCRdb applying MiXCR to the 5' RACE reads. The sample has 800,000 to 1,300,000 distinct CDR3 sequences, approximately 26% seen once. These records were also assigned to another study, of T cells of mothers and their children.

The specimen was blood. The source of these receptors is a girl aged 2 to 9 in good health. CDR3s include the opening cysteine and the closing phenylalanine or tryptophan.

J: TRBJ2-7; V: TRBV6-5; CDR3: CASSSTEAYEQYF
J: TRBJ2-1; V: TRBV11-2; CDR3: CASSSGTSGLSEQFF
J: TRBJ1-6; V: TRBV6-1; CDR3: CASRRKTGREGSPLHF
J: TRBJ1-2; V: TRBV12-3/TRBV12-4; CDR3: CASSLIGWGYTF
J: TRBJ1-1; V: TRBV18; CDR3: CASSRGQEVYTEAFF
J: TRBJ2-7; V: TRBV29-1; CDR3: CSVEEGIEQYF
J: TRBJ2-5; V: TRBV7-8; CDR3: CASSTRPRQGETQYF
J: TRBJ2-1; V: TRBV9; CDR3: CASSVGIAGVSSEQFF
J: TRBJ2-3; V: TRBV12-3/TRBV12-4; CDR3: CASTPIYPTGGGTDTQYF
J: TRBJ2-2; V: TRBV19; CDR3: CASRTPSGELFF
J: TRBJ2-1; V: TRBV10-3; CDR3: CAISGEGYNEQFF
J: TRBJ1-6; V: TRBV12-3/TRBV12-4; CDR3: CASSRGQYGNSPLHF
J: TRBJ2-3; V: TRBV7-2; CDR3: CASSLAGSGGAADTQYF
J: TRBJ2-5; V: TRBV20-1; CDR3: CSARSGMMETQYF
J: TRBJ2-5; V: TRBV7-3; CDR3: CASSPTSGRGETQYF
J: TRBJ1-4; V: TRBV12-3/TRBV12-4; CDR3: CASTTDRGYEKLFF
J: TRBJ2-5; V: TRBV7-3; CDR3: CASSLFGAQETQYF
J: .; V: TRBV2; CDR3: CASREPPRGNEQFF
J: TRBJ2-3; V: TRBV12-3/TRBV12-4; CDR3: CASSFLGADTQYF
J: TRBJ1-1; V: TRBV9; CDR3: CASSVVGTGNTEAFF
J: TRBJ1-4; V: TRBV5-8; CDR3: CASSLGTTGINEKLFF
J: TRBJ2-1; V: TRBV14; CDR3: CASSPSILVGGRAYNEQFF
J: TRBJ1-6; V: TRBV6-5; CDR3: CASRTYNPPLHF
J: TRBJ1-2; V: TRBV7-8; CDR3: CASSLIQGAPGYTF
J: TRBJ2-7; V: TRBV13; CDR3: CASRGGTGGYEQYF
J: TRBJ1-1; V: TRBV7-9; CDR3: CASSDPLRPEAFF
J: TRBJ2-6; V: TRBV2; CDR3: CASTWFGGAGANVLTF
J: TRBJ1-6; V: TRBV2; CDR3: CASSEETGRSPLHF
J: TRBJ2-4; V: TRBV29-1; CDR3: CSVDYGKNIQYF
J: TRBJ2-5; V: TRBV9; CDR3: CASSVGGRLYQETQYF
J: TRBJ2-1; V: TRBV24-1; CDR3: CATSAPGEAPNEQFF
J: TRBJ2-5; V: TRBV25-1; CDR3: CASSEYIGAGGGETQYF
J: TRBJ2-5; V: TRBV6-1; CDR3: CAGQTGEEQREETQYF
J: TRBJ1-5; V: TRBV20-1; CDR3: CSARDRVGNQPQHF
J: TRBJ1-3; V: TRBV20-1; CDR3: CSALHPPGTGGRNTIYF
J: TRBJ1-2; V: TRBV20-1; CDR3: CSADYFPYGYTF
J: TRBJ2-7; V: TRBV20-1; CDR3: CSAITPDRGNDEQYF
J: TRBJ1-1; V: TRBV28; CDR3: CASSPAKSLNTEAFF
J: TRBJ2-3; V: TRBV6-1; CDR3: CASSEPSGGTDTQYF
J: TRBJ1-5; V: TRBV7-8; CDR3: CASSTNSRGAGFRPQHF
J: TRBJ2-1; V: TRBV27; CDR3: CASSLSWYNEQFF
J: TRBJ1-1; V: TRBV3-1; CDR3: CASSLMSARGTEAFF
J: TRBJ1-4; V: TRBV20-1; CDR3: CSASPTDGKLFF
J: TRBJ1-2; V: TRBV7-8; CDR3: CASSLGTDDYGYTF
J: TRBJ2-4; V: TRBV3-1; CDR3: CASSRLGLAGLDLAKNIQYF